This T cell receptor (beta chain) was sequenced in a study of blood T cell repertoires in COVID-19. Turning to the study itself: Collection of acute and convalescent COVID-19 samples took place in the United States, Italy and Spain.

The germline V gene encodes CDR1 WNHNN and CDR2 SYGVQD (reference sequence). CDR3 length: 14 residues. J lost 8 bases, V lost 3 bases, and 2 bases had no gene match. Cohort allocation depended upon clinical history that participants reported. Profiled with immunoSEQ multiplex PCR; TCRdb holds only in-frame clones, not every one. The sample has about 320,000 clones, about 89% seen once. The V call is TRBV10-1, the J call TRBJ1-6; 9 positions match TRBD1. This sequence was found in a man aged 55 to 70 who had recovered from COVID-19. Sequencing used PBMCs or T cells enriched from blood (not recorded which). CDR3 residues: CASSENRGHSPLHF. CDR3 nucleotides: TGCGCCAGCAGTGAAAACAGGGGGCATTCACCCCTCCACTTT.